Listed here is a single T cell receptor beta chain. In the study's own analysis: Amplification with reference gene primers provided the estimates of nucleated cell counts. Produced via immunoSEQ multiplex PCR; TCRdb's table is partial and in-frame only. V and J calls and clone size are given by that table; D and trimming were obtained from the DNA. The sample gives under 250,000 clones, 70% to 90% of which show up once; around 3.3% is in the top ten. This sample is part of a study of blood T cell repertoires in COVID-19. Background on the study: PBMCs, B-cell-depleted T cells, or T cells provided the cDNA or gDNA that made up the material.

Material: peripheral blood. This clonotype was sampled from a man aged 18 to 35 with active or convalescent COVID-19.

The CDR3 DNA follows: TGTGCCAGTAGTATCAACCCGGGTACAAACACTGAAGCTTTCTTT. Residues: CASSINPGTNTEAFF. The chain couples TRBV19 to TRBJ1-1, with D unresolved. The ends were cut back, 3 bases at V and 2 bases at J, with 13 bases in the middle. This CDR3 is built from 15 residues. Germline-derived CDR1 and CDR2 are LNHDA and SQIVND (reference sequence).